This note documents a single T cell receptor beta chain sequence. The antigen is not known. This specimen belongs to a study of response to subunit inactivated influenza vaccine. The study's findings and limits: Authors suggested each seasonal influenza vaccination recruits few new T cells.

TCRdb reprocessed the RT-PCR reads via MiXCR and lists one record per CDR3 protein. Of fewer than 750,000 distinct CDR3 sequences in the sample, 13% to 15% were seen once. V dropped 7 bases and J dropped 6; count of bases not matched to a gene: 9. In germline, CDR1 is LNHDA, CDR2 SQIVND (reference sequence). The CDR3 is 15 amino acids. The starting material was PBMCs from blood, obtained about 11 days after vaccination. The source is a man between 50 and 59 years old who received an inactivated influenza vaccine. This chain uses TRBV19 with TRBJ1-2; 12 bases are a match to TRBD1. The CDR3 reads CASNLGTGGSHGYTF. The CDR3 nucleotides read TGTGCCAGTAACCTCGGGACAGGGGGCTCTCATGGCTACACCTTC.